The next 20 T cell receptor beta chains were all read from a single sample in a study of control samples from healthy donors and cancer patients (dated by TCRdb to the early 2020s). The method was the immunoSEQ multiplex PCR assay. TCRdb provides this immuneACCESS table in a form limited to in-frame rearrangements. Some clones are lacking; in checked studies, under half of them reflect an unresolved V gene, and why the rest are absent is not known. This sample is represented by some 120,000 clones; 87% of them were singletons. The ten largest clones represent about 2.9% of the sample. Sequences were obtained from blood. These receptors came from a man between 60 and 75 years old in good health.

For the CDR3, the DNA is TGTGCCAGCGAGAGCCAACGGGGAAACACCATATATTTT. This translates into CASESQRGNTIYF. The rearrangement joins TRBV11-2 to TRBJ1-3; unclear D gene. The CDR3 totals 13 residues. Trimming cost V 8 bases and J 4 bases, with 12 bases left between them. Germline V gives CDR1 SGHAT, CDR2 FQNNGV.

The chain uses TRBV2 and TRBJ2-3, with 8 bases lining up with TRBD2. J gave up 4 bases and V 6 bases, and 3 bases lay outside the gene matches. Per germline, CDR1 SNHLY and CDR2 FYNNEI. CDR3 length: 13 amino acids. CDR3 in amino acids: CASRGLAPDTQYF. The DNA of the CDR3 is TGTGCCAGCAGAGGACTAGCCCCAGATACGCAGTATTTT.

Of note for this clone: The identical CDR3 is also encoded by other nucleotide sequences in the sample. The J gene is TRBJ2-2, the V gene TRBV6-5; D is ambiguous. Trimming stripped 0 bases from V and 8 bases from J, with 4 bases between. The CDR3 contains 12 residues. Per germline, CDR1 MNHEY and CDR2 SVGAGI. For the CDR3, the DNA is TGTGCCAGCAGTTACTCGACTGGGGAGCTGTTTTTT. As protein: CASSYSTGELFF.

The rearrangement uses TRBV7-2 and TRBJ1-3; TRBD1 aligns across 7 bases. Trimming cost V 2 bases and J 2 bases; bases outside gene matches: 0. Germline CDR1 and CDR2: SGHTA and FQGNSA. The CDR3 has 14 residues. The CDR3 coding sequence is TGTGCCAGCAGCTTACAGGGGGCTGGAAACACCATATATTTT. Translated: CASSLQGAGNTIYF.

V is TRBV5-1 and J is TRBJ2-5; a weak D match, TRBD1 (6 bases). The length of the CDR3 is 14 residues. Germline loops: CDR1 SGHRS, CDR2 YFSETQ. The germline V and J ends were trimmed by 4 bases and 2 bases, with 12 bases remaining between them. For the CDR3, the DNA is TGCGCCAGCAGCATCGGACAGCAACAAGAGACCCAGTACTTC. Its protein product is CASSIGQQQETQYF.

The chain links TRBV3-1 (or the pseudogene TRBV3-2) to TRBJ2-1; D gene uncertain. Trimming stripped 1 base from V and 3 bases from J, with 10 bases between. This CDR3 is built from 15 residues. CDR1 and CDR2 (germline): LGHDT, YNNKEL (reference sequence). CDR3 coding DNA: TGTGCCAGCAGCCAAGGAGTGGCCTTCTACAATGAGCAGTTCTTC. Translating it yields CASSQGVAFYNEQFF.

This clone was seen only once. In nucleotides, the CDR3 is TGTGCCACCAGTGATTCAGAACACTATGGCTACACCTTC. This sequence encodes CATSDSEHYGYTF. The rearrangement links TRBV24-1 to TRBJ1-2, with no clear D. The V gene lost 2 bases and the J gene lost 3 bases, with 6 bases spanning the gap. Germline CDR1 reads KGHDR; CDR2 reads SFDVKD. The CDR3 length is 13 residues.

The chain carries TRBV4-1 and TRBJ1-1; 9 bases are shared with TRBD1. There are 15 residues in the CDR3. The trim removed 6 bases at V and 5 bases at J, leaving 10 bases unmatched. CDR1 is MGHRA and CDR2 is YSYEKL in the germline V gene. The CDR3 sequence: CASRQTGGRLTEAFF. The CDR3 coding sequence is TGCGCCAGCAGGCAGACAGGGGGGCGGCTGACTGAAGCTTTCTTT.

This sequence joins TRBV6-1 and TRBJ1-1; 7 bases line up with TRBD1. Germline CDR1 MNHNS, CDR2 SASEGT. This CDR3 has 14 amino acids. The ends lost 7 bases at V and 4 bases at J; junction bases unmatched: 9. The CDR3: CASTLRQGPTEAFF. The CDR3, as DNA: TGTGCCAGCACTCTAAGACAGGGACCCACTGAAGCTTTCTTT.

The chain combines TRBV19 with TRBJ1-2; 9 positions match TRBD1. Trimming removed 8 bases from V and 2 bases from J; junction bases left unmatched: 9. Germline V CDR1 and CDR2: LNHDA, SQIVND (reference sequence). The CDR3 is made up of 15 amino acids. The CDR3 loop is CASQKRQGGNYGYTF. The CDR3 DNA is TGTGCCAGTCAGAAACGACAGGGGGGAAACTATGGCTACACCTTC.

This clone was recorded once. The sample has other DNA sequences that encode this CDR3 too. CDR3 protein: CASSQGSYNSPLHF. The CDR3 nucleotides read TGTGCCAGCAGCCAAGGTTCCTATAATTCACCCCTCCACTTT. V is TRBV3-1 (or the pseudogene TRBV3-2) and J is TRBJ1-6; no reliable D call. CDR1 is LGHDT and CDR2 is YNNKEL in the germline V gene (reference sequence). The CDR3 extends over 14 amino acids. Trimming removed 1 base from V and 1 base from J, with 2 bases in between.

The chain is built from TRBV9 and TRBJ1-2, with D possibly matching TRBD1 (6 bases). Trimming removed 4 bases from V and 5 bases from J, with 21 bases in between. The CDR3 is 16 amino acids. In germline, CDR1 is SGDLS, CDR2 YYNGEE. The CDR3 nucleotides are TGTGCCAGCAGCTCTTCAAGTGCCGGACAGCTTTATGGCTACACCTTC. Protein: CASSSSSAGQLYGYTF.

The CDR3 loop is CASSLGRTGGYEQYF. The CDR3 bases are TGTGCCAGCAGCTTGGGAAGGACAGGCGGTTACGAGCAGTACTTC. The chain couples TRBV7-9 to TRBJ2-7; 7 bases align to TRBD1. The ends lost 3 bases at V and 4 bases at J; junction bases unmatched: 9. The V gene's germline CDR1 is SEHNR and CDR2 FQNEAQ (reference sequence). This CDR3 has 15 residues.

The chain links TRBV27 to TRBJ1-1, with D perhaps matching TRBD1 (6 bases). Germline V gives CDR1 MNHEY, CDR2 SMNVEV (reference sequence). V lost 0 bases, J lost 5 bases, and 16 bases lay in between. The CDR3 has 16 amino acids. In nucleotides, the CDR3 is TGTGCCAGCAGTTTATCGTTCCAGGGGCGGGGGACTGAAGCTTTCTTT. It specifies CASSLSFQGRGTEAFF.

The chain couples TRBV7-2 to TRBJ2-5; D not resolved. Trimming pared 5 bases from V and 1 base from J, leaving 8 bases between. Germline CDR1 and CDR2: SGHTA and FQGNSA. The CDR3 has 13 amino acids. The chain's CDR3 is CASSPFSQETQYF. For the CDR3, the DNA is TGTGCCAGCAGCCCGTTCAGCCAAGAGACCCAGTACTTC. Full variable domain (missing parts from reference TRBV7-2 and TRBJ2-5): GAGVSQSPSNKVTEKGKDVELRCDPISGHTALYWYRQSLGQGLEFLIYFQGNSAPDKSGLPSDRFSAERTGGSVSTLTIQRTQQEDSAVYLCASSPFSQETQYFGPGTRLLVL.

The chain couples TRBV5-1 to TRBJ2-2; TRBD2 matches 9 bases. Trimming at V came to 1 base and at J to 1 base, leaving 2 bases not matched to a gene. This CDR3 contains 16 residues. Germline CDR1 and CDR2: SGHRS and YFSETQ. The CDR3 protein is CASSLQAGGNTGELFF. The CDR3 DNA follows: TGCGCCAGCAGCTTGCAAGCGGGGGGGAACACCGGGGAGCTGTTTTTT.

In this sample, this clone turned up a few times. The chain carries TRBV15 and TRBJ2-7; D unclear. This CDR3 region has 14 residues. Germline-derived CDR1 and CDR2 are LNHNV and YYDKDF (reference sequence). The V end lost 1 base, the J end lost 5 bases, and 12 bases lay between the germline ends. The CDR3 nucleotides read TGTGCCACCAGCAGAGCTCTTTCGGTCCACGAGCAGTACTTC. It encodes CATSRALSVHEQYF.

The chain joins TRBV7-2 to TRBJ1-2; a weak D match, TRBD1 (5 bases). The CDR3 runs to 15 residues. The V end was cut by 3 bases, the J end by 6 bases, with 17 bases between. In germline, CDR1 is SGHTA, CDR2 FQGNSA. The CDR3 here is CASSFEGRGFNGYTF. The CDR3 nucleotides are TGTGCCAGCAGCTTCGAGGGGCGGGGGTTCAATGGCTACACCTTC.

The chain uses TRBV12-3 or TRBV12-4 and TRBJ1-4; D uncertain. The CDR3 extends over 13 amino acids. V lost 6 bases to trimming and J lost 8 bases, with 13 bases between them. This CDR3 reads CASSPDANEKLFF. CDR3 nucleotide sequence: TGTGCCAGCAGCCCGGATGCGAACGAAAAACTGTTTTTT.

The chain's CDR3 is CASSQVYSSSYEQYF. The CDR3 DNA reads TGTGCCAGCAGCCAAGTGTACTCGAGCTCCTACGAGCAGTACTTC. The V call is TRBV3-1 (or the pseudogene TRBV3-2), the J call TRBJ2-7; D not resolved. Trimming stripped 1 base from V and 0 bases from J, with 10 bases between. From germline, CDR1 is LGHDT and CDR2 YNNKEL (reference sequence). The CDR3 has 15 residues.